This T cell receptor (beta chain) was observed in a study of blood T cell repertoires in COVID-19. Study-level information: COVID-19 samples collected from the United States, Italy and Spain covered acute and convalescent phases. T cells, B-cell-depleted T cells, or PBMCs provided the cDNA or gDNA that served as material.

Clinical history as reported by participants underpinned cohort assignment. Original processing methods: Estimation of nucleated cell counts was performed using reference gene primer amplification. Profiled with immunoSEQ multiplex PCR; TCRdb holds only in-frame clones, not every one. V and J calls and clone size come straight from that table; D and trimming were deduced from the DNA. The sample holds 200,000 to 250,000 clones, about 79% seen once. This clone was recorded once. This sequence originates from a woman aged 40 to 50 with acute COVID-19. Specimen: PBMCs or T cells enriched from blood (not recorded which).

CDR3 amino acids: CASRGSASGNTIYF. The CDR3 DNA reads as TGTGCCAGCAGGGGGAGTGCCTCTGGAAACACCATATATTTT. The gene calls are TRBV2 and TRBJ1-3; D is undetermined. The CDR3 sequence is 14 residues long. CDR1 SNHLY and CDR2 FYNNEI come from the germline V gene. V lost 6 bases, J lost 0 bases, and 9 bases lay in between.